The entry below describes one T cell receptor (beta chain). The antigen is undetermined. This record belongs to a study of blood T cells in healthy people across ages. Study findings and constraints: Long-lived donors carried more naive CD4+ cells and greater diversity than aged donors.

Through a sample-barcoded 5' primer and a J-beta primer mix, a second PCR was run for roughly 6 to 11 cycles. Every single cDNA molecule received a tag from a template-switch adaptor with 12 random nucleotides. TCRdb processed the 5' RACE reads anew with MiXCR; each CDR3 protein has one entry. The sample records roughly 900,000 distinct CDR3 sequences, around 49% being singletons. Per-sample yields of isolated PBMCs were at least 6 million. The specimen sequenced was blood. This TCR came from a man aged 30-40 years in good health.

The CDR3 sequence is CATSGSRQGGNQPQHF. The CDR3 DNA sequence: TGTGCCACCAGCGGGAGTAGACAGGGAGGCAATCAGCCCCAGCATTTT. The V and J genes are TRBV15 and TRBJ1-5; 7 nucleotides agree with TRBD1. V shed 5 bases and J 2 bases; nucleotides not matched to a gene: 9. Germline V lookup: CDR1 LNHNV, CDR2 YYDKDF (reference sequence). This CDR3 region has 16 residues.